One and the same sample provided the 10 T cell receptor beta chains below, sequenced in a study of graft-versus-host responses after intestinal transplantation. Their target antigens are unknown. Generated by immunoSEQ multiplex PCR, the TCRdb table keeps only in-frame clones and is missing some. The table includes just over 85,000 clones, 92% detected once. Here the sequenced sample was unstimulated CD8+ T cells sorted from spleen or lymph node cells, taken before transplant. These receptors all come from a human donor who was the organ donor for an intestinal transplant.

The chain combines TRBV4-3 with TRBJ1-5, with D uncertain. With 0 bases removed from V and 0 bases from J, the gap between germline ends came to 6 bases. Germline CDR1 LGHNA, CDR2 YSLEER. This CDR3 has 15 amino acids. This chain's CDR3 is CASSQDLYSNQPQHF. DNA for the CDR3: TGCGCCAGCAGCCAAGATTTGTATAGCAATCAGCCCCAGCATTTT.

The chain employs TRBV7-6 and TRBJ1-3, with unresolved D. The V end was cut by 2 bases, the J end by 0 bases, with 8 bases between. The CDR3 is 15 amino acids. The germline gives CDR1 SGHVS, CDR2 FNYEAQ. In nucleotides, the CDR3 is TGTGCCAGCAGCTTAAGAGGCGCCTCTGGAAACACCATATATTTT. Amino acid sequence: CASSLRGASGNTIYF.

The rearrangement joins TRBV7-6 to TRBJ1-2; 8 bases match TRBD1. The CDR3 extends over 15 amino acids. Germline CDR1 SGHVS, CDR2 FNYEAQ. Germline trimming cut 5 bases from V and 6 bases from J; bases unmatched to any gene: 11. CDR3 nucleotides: TGTGCCAGCAGCCCTAAGGACAGGGCGAGGGATGGCTACACCTTC. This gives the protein CASSPKDRARDGYTF.

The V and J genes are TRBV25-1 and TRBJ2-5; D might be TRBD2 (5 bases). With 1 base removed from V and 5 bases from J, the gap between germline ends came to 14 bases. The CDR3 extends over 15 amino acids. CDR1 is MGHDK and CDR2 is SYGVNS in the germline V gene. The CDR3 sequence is CASSEWTGLRETQYF. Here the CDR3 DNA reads TGTGCCAGCAGTGAATGGACTGGGTTGCGGGAGACCCAGTACTTC.

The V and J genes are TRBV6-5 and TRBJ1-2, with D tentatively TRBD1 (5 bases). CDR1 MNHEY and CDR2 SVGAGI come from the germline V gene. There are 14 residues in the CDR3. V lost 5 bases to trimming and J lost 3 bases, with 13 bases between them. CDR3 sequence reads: CASSPWPGYYGYTF. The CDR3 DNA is TGTGCCAGCAGTCCTTGGCCAGGGTACTATGGCTACACCTTC.

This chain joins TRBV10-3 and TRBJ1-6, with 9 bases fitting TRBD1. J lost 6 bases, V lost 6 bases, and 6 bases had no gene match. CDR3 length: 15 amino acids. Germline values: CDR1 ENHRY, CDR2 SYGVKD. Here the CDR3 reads CAIRDRGSSNSPLHF. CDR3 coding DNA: TGTGCCATCAGGGACAGGGGATCCAGTAATTCACCCCTCCACTTT.

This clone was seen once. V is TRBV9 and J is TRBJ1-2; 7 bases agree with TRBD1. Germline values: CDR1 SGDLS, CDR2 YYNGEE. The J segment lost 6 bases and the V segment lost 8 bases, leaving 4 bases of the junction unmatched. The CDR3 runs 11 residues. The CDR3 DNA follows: TGTGCCAGTTCAGGGACAGATGGCTACACCTTC. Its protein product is CASSGTDGYTF.

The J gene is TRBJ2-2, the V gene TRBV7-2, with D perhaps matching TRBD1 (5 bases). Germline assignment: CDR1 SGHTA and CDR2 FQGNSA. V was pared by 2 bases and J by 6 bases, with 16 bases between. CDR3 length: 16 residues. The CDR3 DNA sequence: TGTGCCAGCAGCTTATATGTAGGGGTCAGTGCCGGGGAGCTGTTTTTT. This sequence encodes CASSLYVGVSAGELFF.

CDR3 loop: CASSQEGQMNTEAFF. The DNA of the CDR3 is TGTGCCAGCAGCCAAGAGGGACAGATGAACACTGAAGCTTTCTTT. The chain carries TRBV14 and TRBJ1-1; 7 nucleotides align to TRBD1. Germline assignment: CDR1 SGHDN and CDR2 FVKESK. The CDR3 totals 15 residues. The V gene end was trimmed by 0 bases and the J gene end by 0 bases; junction bases not matched to a gene: 1.

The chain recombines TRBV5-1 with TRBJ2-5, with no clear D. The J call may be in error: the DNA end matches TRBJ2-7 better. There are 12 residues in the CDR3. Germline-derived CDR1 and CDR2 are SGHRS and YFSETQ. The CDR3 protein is CASSLGAYEQYF. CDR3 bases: TGCGCCAGCAGCTTGGGAGCTTACGAGCAGTACTTC.